These T cell receptor beta chains were read from a single sample in a study of CD8+CD57+ T cells in acquired aplastic anemia. TCRdb reprocessed the reads with MiXCR, giving one entry per CDR3 protein. The table records about 200,000 distinct CDR3 sequences, approximately 35% of them present only once. The sequenced material came from sorted CD4+, CD8+, or CD8+CD57+ T cells (not recorded which) from PBMCs. Receptors originate from a human donor in good health, serving as a control. Both conserved end residues are part of each CDR3. Fields, in order: D gene, J gene, clone size, V gene, CDR3 protein, CDR3 DNA. The D gene is left open where the match is weak. Clone size is given for some rows only: seen once, a few or many times, or a class if the clone is expanded.

TRBD2,TRBJ2-2,NA,TRBV29-1,CSVVFSGRGTGELFF,TGCAGCGTTGTTTTTAGCGGGAGGGGAACCGGGGAGCTGTTTTTT
NA,TRBJ2-5,many,TRBV10-3,CASAPSRETQYF,TGTGCCTCAGCACCCTCGAGGGAGACCCAGTACTTC
TRBD1,TRBJ2-2,NA,TRBV30,CAWGGTGGTGGLFF,TGTGCCTGGGGAGGGACAGGAGGCACCGGGGGGCTGTTTTTT
NA,TRBJ2-7,NA,TRBV6-1,CASSETLAVEQYF,TGTGCCAGCAGTGAAACCTTGGCCGTCGAGCAGTACTTC
NA,TRBJ1-6,many,TRBV7-2,CASSPLGPNNSPLHF,TGTGCCAGCAGCCCCCTCGGCCCCAATAATTCACCCCTCCACTTT
TRBD1,TRBJ1-1,many,TRBV7-9,CASSSSDRPNTEAFF,TGTGCCAGCAGCTCATCGGACAGGCCGAACACTGAAGCTTTCTTT
TRBD1,TRBJ1-3,NA,TRBV24-1,CATSDWTGGRYTIYF,TGTGCCACCAGTGATTGGACAGGGGGCAGGTACACCATATATTTT
NA,TRBJ1-5,many,TRBV2,CASRGTDNSNQPQHF,TGTGCCAGCAGGGGGACGGACAATAGCAATCAGCCCCAGCATTTT
NA,TRBJ2-3,NA,TRBV24-1,CATSDTQGWADTQYF,TGTGCCACCAGTGATACCCAGGGGTGGGCAGATACGCAGTATTTT
NA,TRBJ2-3,few,TRBV18,CASSPAGDTQYF,TGTGCCAGCTCACCCGCCGGAGATACGCAGTATTTT
NA,TRBJ1-1,few,TRBV6-1,CATIDSWVNTEAFF,TGTGCCACCATAGACTCCTGGGTCAACACTGAAGCTTTCTTT
TRBD1,TRBJ2-1,few,TRBV5-1,CASSLGTGDFEQFF,TGCGCCAGCAGCCTCGGGACAGGGGACTTTGAGCAGTTCTTC
NA,TRBJ1-1,few,TRBV5-1,CASSREAGNTEAFF,TGCGCCAGCAGCAGAGAAGCAGGGAACACTGAAGCTTTCTTT
TRBD2,TRBJ2-7,NA,TRBV10-2,CASSRSSGYEQYF,TGCGCCAGCAGTCGGTCTAGCGGATACGAGCAGTACTTC
NA,TRBJ1-1,many,TRBV5-1,CASSLLTENTEAFF,TGCGCCAGCAGCTTGCTTACAGAGAACACTGAAGCTTTCTTT
NA,TRBJ1-2,many,TRBV19,CASSTDRTSTVDYGYTF,TGTGCCAGTAGTACCGACAGGACCTCAACAGTGGACTATGGCTACACCTTC
NA,TRBJ2-7,many,TRBV7-9,CASSLGRDYEQYF,TGTGCCAGCAGCTTGGGGCGCGACTACGAGCAGTACTTC
TRBD1,TRBJ1-2,NA,TRBV9,CASSVVTGRTNYGYTF,TGTGCCAGCAGCGTAGTGACAGGGCGAACTAACTATGGCTACACCTTC
TRBD1,TRBJ2-3,NA,TRBV24-1,CATSDTLGTGGTDTQYF,TGTGCCACCAGTGACACCCTTGGGACAGGGGGAACAGATACGCAGTATTTT
TRBD1,TRBJ2-7,NA,TRBV10-3,CAISGRTRQGAAYEQYF,TGTGCCATCAGTGGCAGGACTAGACAGGGGGCCGCCTACGAGCAGTACTTC
NA,TRBJ1-5,many,TRBV2,CASSDGRGGQPQHF,TGTGCCAGCAGTGATGGCAGGGGAGGTCAGCCCCAGCATTTT